The present T cell receptor beta chain was sequenced within a study of cytomegalovirus exposure and HLA in healthy donors. Amplification used 60 Vbeta primers and 13 Jbeta primers. The assay was immunoSEQ multiplex PCR, and TCRdb's table has in-frame clones only and misses some. The table includes approximately 100,000 clones, under 80% detected once. V was shortened by 3 bases and J by 5 bases, with 13 bases between the two germline ends. Germline CDR1 is MNHNS and CDR2 is SASEGT. The CDR3 consists of 14 residues. The sequence derives from a man in his sixties in good health and CMV-seronegative. The rearrangement uses TRBV6-1 and TRBJ2-5; D not resolved. The material sequenced was PBMCs. CDR3 residues: CASSDLRVPETQYF. The CDR3 DNA sequence: TGTGCCAGCAGTGATTTGCGTGTCCCGGAGACCCAGTACTTC.